This T cell receptor beta chain was retrieved from a study of human T cells and chemical hapten exposure. Regarding the study as a whole: Following DPC sensitization, TCRs present above 1 in 1000 frequency showed no change.

Trimming removed 0 bases from V and 5 bases from J, with 17 bases in between. The V gene's germline CDR1 is SGHRS and CDR2 YFSETQ. The CDR3 covers 17 residues. Time point reported: pre-sensitization, week 0. Treatment reported: therapeutic diphenylcyclopropenone sensitization with weekly scalp DPC. The donor pool consisted of alopecia patients aged 18 to 70 years, considered suitable for DPC. Someone pulled total RNA out of unfractionated whole blood. This clonotype was observed at least ten times. Its antigen is as yet unknown. TCRdb fed the RACE reads into MiXCR, producing one record per CDR3 protein. The sample comprises about 68,000 distinct CDR3 sequences, 11% of which are singletons, and 5.2% rests with the top ten.

The specimen was whole blood, collected in connection with sensitization to the hapten diphenylcyclopropenone (DPC). The V and J genes are TRBV5-1 and TRBJ2-2, with D possibly being TRBD1 (7 bases). The receptor comes from a woman in her forties or fifties with alopecia areata. Some clones in this sample may be carry-over from other donors' samples. The CDR3 here is CASSLVSARGETGELFF. CDR3 bases: TGCGCCAGCAGCTTGGTTTCCGCCAGGGGGGAAACCGGGGAGCTGTTTTTT.